This is a list of T cell receptor beta chains from one sample in a study of blood T cell repertoires in COVID-19. The protocol was immunoSEQ multiplex PCR, while the TCRdb copy is restricted to in-frame clones and leaves out a portion. The sample has fewer than 55,000 clones, roughly four fifths seen once. The sample comprised peripheral blood. Receptors were obtained from a woman aged 55-69 years with acute or convalescent COVID-19. The CDR3 runs from the conserved cysteine through the conserved F or W. The order of the fields is V gene, clone size, D gene, J gene, CDR3 DNA, CDR3 protein. The D gene is left open where the match is weak. The size field is filled for only some rows; it gives once, few, many or a size class.

>TRBV9|once|NA|TRBJ2-7
TGTGCCAGCAGCGTAGCTTCACAGGGAAGCGAGCAGTACTTC
CASSVASQGSEQYF
>TRBV18|once|NA|TRBJ2-1
TGTGCCAGCTCAGTGGGGACACCCAGCTCCTACAATGAGCAGTTCTTC
CASSVGTPSSYNEQFF
>TRBV7-2|NA|NA|TRBJ2-5
TGTGCCAGCAGCGTGGACTTGACGGAGACCCAGTACTTC
CASSVDLTETQYF
>TRBV27|once|NA|TRBJ1-2
TGTGCCAGCAGTTGGAGGGAGGGGGATGGCTACACCTTC
CASSWREGDGYTF
>TRBV9|few|NA|TRBJ1-1
TGTGCCAGCAGCCCCCTACCCATGAACACTGAAGCTTTCTTT
CASSPLPMNTEAFF
>TRBV3-1/TRBV3-2|NA|TRBD1|TRBJ1-2
TGTGCCAGCAGCTTAAGAACAGGGGGCTATGGCTATGGCTACACCTTC
CASSLRTGGYGYGYTF
>TRBV28|NA|TRBD1|TRBJ1-4
TGTGCCAGCAGCCGGGAGGGACAGCCGGGGCGGGAAAAACTGTTTTTT
CASSREGQPGREKLFF
>TRBV29-1|few|NA|TRBJ1-2
TGCAGCGTTGAAGTGTATGAGGGAGGCTACACCTTC
CSVEVYEGGYTF
>TRBV18|NA|TRBD1|TRBJ1-5
TGTGCCAGCTCATCGACAGGGCAGGGTCAGCCCCAGCATTTT
CASSSTGQGQPQHF
>TRBV30|NA|NA|TRBJ1-1
TGTGCCTGGAGCCAACAGGGCCTGAACACTGAAGCTTTCTTT
CAWSQQGLNTEAFF